Shown below are 32 T cell receptor beta chains from a single sample sequenced in a study of Tregs in tolerant kidney transplant recipients. Clones were sequenced by immunoSEQ multiplex PCR, and TCRdb holds only the in-frame ones, with some missing. The profile covers about 240,000 clones, with 84% appearing a single time and about 0.64% taken by the ten largest. Sequencing was performed on CD4+ T cells from blood. The receptors stem from a human donor in good health.

The chain links TRBV11-1 to TRBJ1-1, with D tentatively TRBD1 (6 bases). CDR1 is SGHAT, CDR2 FQDESV, per germline (reference sequence). Trimming pared 2 bases from V and 4 bases from J, leaving 8 bases between. The CDR3 is made up of 13 amino acids. This CDR3 reads CASSLIRGTEAFF. The CDR3, as DNA: TGTGCCAGCAGCTTAATCAGGGGCACTGAAGCTTTCTTT.

The gene calls are TRBV18 and TRBJ2-1; 8 bases line up with TRBD1. Germline loops: CDR1 KGHSH, CDR2 LQKENI. V was clipped by 2 bases and J by 3 bases; unmatched bases: 3. This CDR3 has 15 residues. The CDR3 is CASSPAGGLYNEQFF. CDR3 sequence (DNA): TGTGCCAGCTCACCAGCAGGGGGCCTCTACAATGAGCAGTTCTTC.

This clone was recorded only once. The chain carries TRBV15 and TRBJ2-1; either TRBD1 or TRBD2 may supply D (7 bases each). Germline V gives CDR1 LNHNV, CDR2 YYDKDF (reference sequence). With 8 bases removed from V and 6 bases from J, the gap between germline ends came to 14 bases. CDR3 size: 13 residues. CDR3 nucleotides: TGTGCCACCCAGGGGGAGGGCCCCAATGAGCAGTTCTTC. This codes for CATQGEGPNEQFF. Drawing the rest from reference TRBV15 and TRBJ2-1, the complete variable domain is DAMVIQNPRYQVTQFGKPVTLSCSQTLNHNVMYWYQQKSSQAPKLLFHYYDKDFNNEADTPDNFQSRRPNTSFCFLDIRSPGLGDTAMYLCATQGEGPNEQFFGPGTRLTVL.

This clone was observed a handful of times. This chain connects TRBV7-3 to TRBJ1-2, with 9 bases identical to TRBD1. Germline V gene sequence: CDR1 SGHTA, CDR2 FQGTGA. The CDR3 extends over 15 amino acids. With V trimmed by 5 bases and J by 5 bases, 9 bases remained unmatched. The CDR3 sequence: CASSPRTGVGYGYTF. As DNA, the CDR3 is TGTGCCAGCAGCCCACGGACAGGGGTTGGTTATGGCTACACCTTC.

This clone was detected a few times. This sequence joins TRBV6-1 and TRBJ1-2; 12 positions match TRBD1. CDR3 length: 14 amino acids. Trimming took 0 bases from V and 11 from J; bases not matched to a gene: 4. Germline V gives CDR1 MNHNS, CDR2 SASEGT. CDR3 loop: CASSEAGQGAGYTF. DNA for the CDR3: TGTGCCAGCAGTGAAGCGGGACAGGGGGCAGGATACACCTTC.

V and J are TRBV6-6 and TRBJ2-7; D unresolved. Per germline, CDR1 MNHNY and CDR2 SVGAGI (reference sequence). The CDR3 runs 14 residues. Between the trimmed V and J ends, which lost 2 bases and 5 bases, there was a span of 13 bases. The CDR3 here is CASSYPPAQNEQYF. CDR3 in DNA: TGTGCCAGCAGTTACCCCCCAGCCCAGAACGAGCAGTACTTC.

The chain is built from TRBV5-6 and TRBJ1-2; 7 positions match TRBD1. The CDR3 covers 14 residues. The J segment lost 7 bases and the V segment lost 1 base, leaving 7 bases of the junction unmatched. Germline V lookup: CDR1 SGHDT, CDR2 YYEEEE. This CDR3 reads CASSLMKGAVGYTF. The CDR3 DNA sequence: TGTGCCAGCAGCTTGATGAAGGGGGCGGTTGGCTACACCTTC.

The V gene is TRBV28, the J gene TRBJ1-1; D is perhaps TRBD1 (5 bases). V lost 5 bases and J 1 base, leaving 14 bases between the germline ends. The CDR3 is 15 amino acids. Germline V CDR1 and CDR2: MDHEN, SYDVKM. The CDR3 sequence is CASSLLGRGNTEAFF. DNA of the CDR3: TGTGCCAGCAGTCTCTTGGGGAGGGGGAACACTGAAGCTTTCTTT.

This clone was counted a few times. The chain joins TRBV29-1 to TRBJ2-2; the match to TRBD2 covers 9 bases. The V segment lost 6 bases and the J segment 5 bases; nucleotides outside the gene matches: 10. Germline V gene sequence: CDR1 SQVTM, CDR2 ANQGSEA. This CDR3 spans 15 amino acids. Here the CDR3 reads CSVLIAGARTGELFF. The CDR3 DNA reads TGCAGCGTCCTGATAGCGGGAGCTAGGACCGGGGAGCTGTTTTTT.

This sequence joins TRBV6-1 and TRBJ1-2; D is uncertain. Germline V gives CDR1 MNHNS, CDR2 SASEGT. Deletions cut 0 bases from V and 4 bases from J, with 3 bases between. The CDR3 extends over 12 amino acids. The CDR3 DNA reads TGTGCCAGCAGTGAAGCTACCTATGGCTACACCTTC. This gives the protein CASSEATYGYTF.

The J gene is TRBJ1-1, the V gene TRBV11-2; D is perhaps TRBD1 (6 bases). From germline, CDR1 is SGHAT and CDR2 FQNNGV. The CDR3 has 15 amino acids. Trimming stripped 5 bases from V and 4 bases from J, with 17 bases between. Here the CDR3 reads CASSTRGGWSTEAFF. CDR3 coding DNA: TGTGCCAGCAGCACAAGGGGGGGATGGAGCACTGAAGCTTTCTTT.

The chain uses TRBV19 and TRBJ2-5, with D perhaps matching TRBD1 or TRBD2 (5 bases each). Trimming took 8 bases from V and 0 from J, leaving 13 bases between them. The CDR3 length is 14 residues. The germline CDR1 and CDR2 sequences are LNHDA and SQIVND (reference sequence). The CDR3 nucleotides are TGTGCCAGTCGGCCGGGGCCAAACCAAGAGACCCAGTACTTC. Protein sequence: CASRPGPNQETQYF.

This clone was seen a few times. V and J are TRBV7-8 and TRBJ2-3, with 14 bases fitting TRBD2. Germline V lookup: CDR1 SGHVS, CDR2 FQNEAQ. CDR3 length: 17 residues. V was pared by 2 bases and J by 5 bases, with 6 bases of the junction left unmatched. Written as DNA, the CDR3 is TGTGCCAGCAGCTTACGAGCGGGACTAGCGGGAGAAGATACGCAGTATTTT. Translating it yields CASSLRAGLAGEDTQYF.

The rearrangement links TRBV18 to TRBJ1-1, with TRBD1 as a possible D gene (6 bases). Germline loops: CDR1 KGHSH, CDR2 LQKENI. This CDR3 comprises 18 residues. Between the trimmed V and J ends, which lost 0 bases and 4 bases, there was a span of 21 bases. The CDR3 DNA is TGTGCCAGCTCACCACCGTTTCGTCAGGGGAGAAGTTCCACTGAAGCTTTCTTT. Encoded protein: CASSPPFRQGRSSTEAFF.

The chain joins TRBV5-1 to TRBJ2-1; D is perhaps TRBD1 or TRBD2 (6 bases each). The CDR3 extends over 15 amino acids. V was pared by 0 bases and J by 7 bases, with 14 bases between. CDR1 is SGHRS and CDR2 is YFSETQ in the germline V gene. The CDR3 coding sequence is TGCGCCAGCAGCTTGGGGAAAGGGGGAGGTAATGAGCAGTTCTTC. It is translated as CASSLGKGGGNEQFF.

With regard to this clone: Other DNA sequences of this sample code for an identical CDR3. The CDR3 DNA follows: TGTGCCATCAGTGAAGCGACAGGGGTGACAGAAGCTTTCTTT. Translation: CAISEATGVTEAFF. V is TRBV10-3 and J is TRBJ1-1; TRBD1 matches 8 bases. The CDR3 has 14 residues. CDR1 is ENHRY and CDR2 is SYGVKD in the germline V gene. J was trimmed by 8 bases and V by 3 bases; bases with no gene match: 8.

The chain is built from TRBV7-9 and TRBJ1-1; 7 nucleotides align to TRBD1. Germline lookup yields CDR1 SEHNR and CDR2 FQNEAQ (reference sequence). V trimming: 5 bases; J trimming: 4 bases; junction bases outside the gene matches: 10. CDR3 length: 15 amino acids. In DNA, the CDR3 is TGTGCCAGCAGCCCCCACCCGACAGGGATCACTGAAGCTTTCTTT. Amino acids: CASSPHPTGITEAFF.

The J gene is TRBJ1-1, the V gene TRBV20-1, with D possibly being TRBD1 (6 bases). CDR1 and CDR2 from the germline V gene are DFQATT and SNEGSKA (reference sequence). V was clipped by 4 bases and J by 10 bases, with 10 bases between them. The CDR3 is 10 amino acids. CDR3 DNA: TGCAGTGCTAAGGGACAAGTAGCTTTCTTT. Protein product: CSAKGQVAFF.

The rearrangement joins TRBV5-1 to TRBJ2-7; 10 positions match TRBD2. The V and J ends lost 0 bases and 4 bases, in that order; junction bases with no gene match: 1. Looked up from germline, CDR1 is SGHRS and CDR2 is YFSETQ. The CDR3 is 14 amino acids. CDR3 sequence: CASSLALAGYEQYF. CDR3 DNA sequence: TGCGCCAGCAGCTTGGCACTAGCGGGGTACGAGCAGTACTTC.

V gene TRBV5-8 combines with J gene TRBJ2-7, with 9 nucleotides matching TRBD1. The germline V gene has CDR1 SGHTS and CDR2 YDEGEE. V dropped 5 bases and J dropped 0; count of bases not matched to a gene: 0. CDR3 size: 13 residues. The CDR3 sequence: CASRGQGSYEQYF. CDR3 nucleotide sequence: TGTGCCAGCAGGGGACAGGGCTCCTACGAGCAGTACTTC.

For this clone: A junction boundary mismatches the germline segment, possibly from a read error. This chain links TRBV10-3 with TRBJ2-3; 8 positions match TRBD2. The CDR3 runs 15 residues. Germline V gene lookup returns CDR1 ENHRY and CDR2 SYGVKD. The DNA for the CDR3 is TGTGCCAGCAGTCAAATAGCGGGGTACACAGATACGCAGTATTTT. Translated: CASSQIAGYTDTQYF.

The chain links TRBV9 to TRBJ1-1, with D unclear. CDR1 SGDLS and CDR2 YYNGEE come from the germline V gene. V was pared by 2 bases and J by 0 bases, with 8 bases between. The CDR3 spans 14 residues. This CDR3 is CASSVSRVNTEAFF. As DNA, the CDR3 is TGTGCCAGCAGCGTCTCAAGGGTGAACACTGAAGCTTTCTTT.

This clone occurred a few times. The chain recombines TRBV2 with TRBJ2-1, with TRBD1 matching 8 bases. The CDR3 totals 13 residues. V shed 7 bases, J shed 6 bases, and the junction held 5 bases outside the gene matches. Germline V CDR1 and CDR2: SNHLY, FYNNEI. This CDR3 reads CASTKDRVNEQFF. Written as DNA, the CDR3 is TGTGCCAGCACCAAGGACAGGGTCAATGAGCAGTTCTTC.

This chain joins TRBV9 and TRBJ2-7; 9 nucleotides agree with TRBD1. CDR3 size: 18 residues. The junction had 15 bases not matched to a gene; V was cut back by 3 bases and J by 2 bases. Germline-derived CDR1 and CDR2 are SGDLS and YYNGEE. The CDR3 nucleotides read TGTGCCAGCAGCGAGGGGTTAAAACAGGGGGCCGTTCCCTACGAGCAGTACTTC. Protein sequence: CASSEGLKQGAVPYEQYF.

CDR3 residues: CASSIGLGRSEAFF. The CDR3 nucleotides read TGTGCCAGTAGTATAGGGTTGGGGAGAAGTGAAGCTTTCTTT. The chain uses TRBV19 and TRBJ1-1, with D hard to call. The CDR3 sequence is 14 residues long. Trimming pared 1 base from V and 7 bases from J, leaving 13 bases between. Germline values: CDR1 LNHDA, CDR2 SQIVND (reference sequence). The entire variable domain, with the rest obtained from reference TRBV19 and TRBJ1-1, is as follows: DGGITQSPKYLFRKEGQNVTLSCEQNLNHDAMYWYRQDPGQGLRLIYYSQIVNDFQKGDIAEGYSVSREKKESFPLTVTSAQKNPTAFYLCASSIGLGRSEAFFGQGTRLTVV.

The rearrangement uses TRBV18 and TRBJ1-1; a possible D gene is TRBD1 (6 bases). The CDR3 loop spans 14 amino acids. V was pared by 2 bases and J by 6 bases, with 13 bases between. Germline CDR1 and CDR2: KGHSH and LQKENI. The CDR3 reads CASSPLSGEAEAFF. For the CDR3, the DNA is TGTGCCAGCTCACCATTATCAGGGGAGGCTGAAGCTTTCTTT.

In its sample, this clone was seen once. The chain joins TRBV19 to TRBJ2-7, with no clear D. Trimming removed 5 bases at V and 1 base at J, with 15 bases between. The germline CDR1 and CDR2 sequences are LNHDA and SQIVND (reference sequence). This CDR3 contains 15 residues. The CDR3 is CASSRTDRSSYEQYF. As DNA, the CDR3 is TGTGCCAGTAGTCGTACCGACCGGAGTTCCTACGAGCAGTACTTC.

The chain combines TRBV10-3 with TRBJ1-2; 7 bases align to TRBD1. This CDR3 contains 15 residues. CDR1 and CDR2 (germline): ENHRY, SYGVKD. The J segment lost 8 bases and the V segment lost 0 bases, leaving 9 bases of the junction unmatched. The DNA of the CDR3 is TGTGCCATCAGTGAGTCGCGCGGCCAGGGGGTGGGCTACACCTTC. Its translation: CAISESRGQGVGYTF.

The chain combines TRBV7-6 with TRBJ2-5; 7 positions match TRBD2. Germline V gene lookup returns CDR1 SGHVS and CDR2 FNYEAQ. Trimming removed 5 bases from V and 3 bases from J; junction bases left unmatched: 3. The CDR3 is made up of 13 amino acids. CDR3 DNA: TGTGCCAGCAGCACGCTAGCGGAAGAGACCCAGTACTTC. As protein: CASSTLAEETQYF.

This chain uses TRBV4-2 with TRBJ1-2; TRBD1 might be the D (5 bases). This CDR3 is 14 amino acids long. Per germline, CDR1 LGHNA and CDR2 YNFKEQ. Trimming stripped 0 bases from V and 2 bases from J, with 7 bases between. The CDR3 spells CASSQDGGNYGYTF. CDR3 bases: TGTGCCAGCAGCCAAGACGGGGGGAACTATGGCTACACCTTC.

The gene calls are TRBV5-6 and TRBJ2-7; the D gene is possibly TRBD1 (5 bases). Trimming took 2 bases from V and 9 from J, leaving 18 bases between them. Germline CDR1 SGHDT, CDR2 YYEEEE. The CDR3 has 14 amino acids. CDR3 loop: CASSFQGPRLGQYF. CDR3 nucleotides: TGTGCCAGCAGCTTCCAGGGCCCTCGTCTGGGGCAGTACTTC.

V is TRBV7-2 and J is TRBJ2-2; 12 bases match TRBD2. CDR1 and CDR2 from the germline V gene are SGHTA and FQGNSA. CDR3 length: 18 amino acids. V lost 5 bases and J lost 6; bases outside the gene matches: 13. The CDR3 protein is CASSGGDRLAGVAGELFF. The CDR3 DNA reads as TGTGCCAGCAGCGGAGGGGACAGACTAGCGGGAGTGGCCGGGGAGCTGTTTTTT. The complete variable domain, with remaining parts taken from reference TRBV7-2 and TRBJ2-2, reads GAGVSQSPSNKVTEKGKDVELRCDPISGHTALYWYRQSLGQGLEFLIYFQGNSAPDKSGLPSDRFSAERTGGSVSTLTIQRTQQEDSAVYLCASSGGDRLAGVAGELFFGEGSRLTVL.